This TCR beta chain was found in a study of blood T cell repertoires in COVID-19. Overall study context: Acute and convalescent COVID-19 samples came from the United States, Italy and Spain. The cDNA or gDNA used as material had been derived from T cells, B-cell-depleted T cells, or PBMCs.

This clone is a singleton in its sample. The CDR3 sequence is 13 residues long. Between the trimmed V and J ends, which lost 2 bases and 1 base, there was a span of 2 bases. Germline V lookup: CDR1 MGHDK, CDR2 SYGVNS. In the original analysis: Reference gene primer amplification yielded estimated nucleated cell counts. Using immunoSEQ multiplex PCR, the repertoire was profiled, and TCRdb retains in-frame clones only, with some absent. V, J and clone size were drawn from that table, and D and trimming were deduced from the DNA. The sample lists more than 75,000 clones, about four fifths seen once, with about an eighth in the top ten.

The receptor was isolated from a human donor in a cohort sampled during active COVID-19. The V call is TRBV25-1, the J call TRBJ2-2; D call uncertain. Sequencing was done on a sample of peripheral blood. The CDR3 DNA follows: TGTGCCAGCAGTGAACAGAACACCGGGGAGCTGTTTTTT. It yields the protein CASSEQNTGELFF.